A single T cell receptor (beta chain) is shown here with its context. Original handling: Reference gene primer amplification yielded estimated nucleated cell counts. TCRdb keeps only in-frame clones here, not all; method: immunoSEQ multiplex PCR. V and J calls and clone size are copied from that table; D and trimming were computed from the DNA. The table records 30,000 to 45,000 clones, approximately 90% of them present only once. The data are from a study of blood T cell repertoires in COVID-19. About the study: COVID-19 samples, acute and convalescent, were from the United States, Italy and Spain.

Germline CDR1 MRHNA, CDR2 SNTAGT. J gave up 3 bases and V 7 bases, and 11 bases lay outside the gene matches. CDR3 length equals 16 residues. This sequence originates from a human donor in a cohort sampled during active COVID-19. Sequenced sample: peripheral blood. The chain links TRBV6-4 to TRBJ1-5; 8 positions match TRBD1. The CDR3 is CASIKQGVPFNQPQHF. In DNA, the CDR3 is TGTGCCAGCATTAAACAGGGGGTTCCCTTCAATCAGCCCCAGCATTTT.